In its sample, the clone carrying this T cell receptor beta chain was seen a few times. The data derive from a study of blood T cell repertoires in COVID-19. Study-level information: COVID-19 samples from acute and convalescent phases originated in the United States, Italy and Spain. The analysed material was cDNA or gDNA that came from T cells, B-cell-depleted T cells, or PBMCs.

Which cohort a participant joined came from the clinical history participants gave. The authors' processing: By means of reference gene primer amplification, nucleated cell counts were estimated. TCRdb's copy holds only in-frame clones and misses some; the assay was immunoSEQ multiplex PCR. V, J and clone size were drawn from that table, and D and trimming were deduced from the DNA. The sample lists about 390,000 clones, approximately 90% seen once, with around 9.3% in the top ten. In germline, CDR1 is LNHDA, CDR2 SQIVND (reference sequence). This CDR3 comprises 16 residues. Trimming shortened V by 2 bases and J by 0 bases, and 11 bases separated the two germline ends.

The chain employs TRBV19 and TRBJ2-1; D is possibly TRBD2 (6 bases). This TCR derives from a woman between 45 and 60 years old who had recovered from COVID-19. Material: PBMCs or T cells enriched from blood (not recorded which). CDR3 sequence: CASSIFYGSSYNEQFF. CDR3 DNA: TGTGCCAGTAGTATATTTTACGGGAGCTCCTACAATGAGCAGTTCTTC.